The present T cell receptor (beta chain) was sequenced within a study of T cells in women clearing cervical HPV infection. Study overall: Women with histologically confirmed HPV16-related CIN3 or worse, 2 with invasive cancer, served as cases.

The protocol was immunoSEQ multiplex PCR, while the TCRdb copy is restricted to in-frame clones and leaves out a portion. The listing records over 25,000 clones. The receptor comes from a woman aged 18 to 69 with a cervical HPV16 infection that either progressed to CIN3+ or cleared (not recorded which). The specimen sequenced was blood buffy coat.

The CDR3 sequence: CASNTPAVGDSPLFF. The covered CDR3 bases are TGTGCCAGTAACACCCCAGCGGTCGGGGATTCACCA. J is TRBJ1-4 and V is TRBV19; the D is unclear. Read sequence stops 3 residues before the CDR3 end, and the germline J gene provides the missing end. The CDR3 runs 15 residues. CDR1 and CDR2 from the germline V gene are LNHDA and SQIVND (reference sequence).